Sequencing of this T cell receptor (beta chain) was carried out in a study of blood T cell repertoires in COVID-19. Study information: Nucleic acid was either cDNA or gDNA, and it came from T cells, B-cell-depleted T cells, or PBMCs.

This clone was detected once. The CDR3 extends over 13 amino acids. V lost 0 bases, J lost 0 bases, and 3 bases lay in between. Germline CDR1 and CDR2: MNHEY and SMNVEV (reference sequence). Study processing details: Reference gene primer amplification yielded estimated nucleated cell counts. TCRdb keeps only in-frame clones here, not all; method: immunoSEQ multiplex PCR. The D gene and trimming were derived from the DNA, and the V and J assignments and clone size from that table. This table has around 200,000 clones, around nine tenths appearing once. This rearrangement joins TRBV27 to TRBJ2-7; no clear D gene. The sequencing input was peripheral blood. The receptor was derived from a man aged 40-55 years with acute or convalescent COVID-19. As DNA, the CDR3 is TGTGCCAGCAGTTTATCGCGCTCCTACGAGCAGTACTTC. Protein product: CASSLSRSYEQYF.